The next 9 T cell receptor beta chains were all read from a single sample in a study of blood T cell repertoires in COVID-19. TCRdb's table, derived via immunoSEQ multiplex PCR, lists solely in-frame clones and lacks some. The repertoire holds about 180,000 clones, with roughly 80% as singletons. Sequencing used peripheral blood. These receptors were taken from a human donor in a cohort sampled during active COVID-19.

There are a few counts of this clone. The V call is TRBV7-2, the J call TRBJ1-1; D is unclear. Germline values: CDR1 SGHTA, CDR2 FQGNSA. The CDR3 is made up of 13 amino acids. Trimming removed 4 bases from V and 1 base from J, with 7 bases in between. The CDR3: CASSSPQNTEAFF. CDR3 nucleotide sequence: TGTGCCAGCAGCTCCCCCCAGAACACTGAAGCTTTCTTT. Filled out from reference TRBV7-2 and TRBJ1-1, the complete variable domain reads GAGVSQSPSNKVTEKGKDVELRCDPISGHTALYWYRQSLGQGLEFLIYFQGNSAPDKSGLPSDRFSAERTGGSVSTLTIQRTQQEDSAVYLCASSSPQNTEAFFGQGTRLTVV.

The V call is TRBV9, the J call TRBJ2-7; TRBD1 aligns across 12 bases. The CDR3 sequence is 15 residues long. CDR1 SGDLS and CDR2 YYNGEE come from the germline V gene. With V trimmed by 3 bases and J by 6 bases, 7 bases remained unmatched. For the CDR3, the DNA is TGTGCCAGCAGCGCTTGGGACAGGGGGCTTAGCGAGCAGTACTTC. Amino acid sequence: CASSAWDRGLSEQYF.

This clone was counted once. The V and J genes are TRBV2 and TRBJ2-5; 7 bases match TRBD2. The CDR3 spans 14 residues. J lost 5 bases, V lost 0 bases, and 3 bases had no gene match. CDR1 and CDR2 from the germline V gene are SNHLY and FYNNEI. CDR3 DNA: TGTGCCAGCAGTGAAGCACGGGGGGTCGAGACCCAGTACTTC. Translation gives CASSEARGVETQYF. The full variable domain, with the rest looked up from reference TRBV2 and TRBJ2-5, is EPEVTQTPSHQVTQMGQEVILRCVPISNHLYFYWYRQILGQKVEFLVSFYNNEISEKSEIFDDQFSVERPDGSNFTLKIRSTKLEDSAMYFCASSEARGVETQYFGPGTRLLVL.

CDR3 bases: TGCGCCAGCAGCCAGGGGGCTCGGGAAAAACTGTTTTTT. Its protein is CASSQGAREKLFF. This sequence joins TRBV4-1 and TRBJ1-4, with D perhaps matching TRBD1 (6 bases). Trimming took off 3 bases at V and 8 bases at J, with 10 bases between the two ends. Germline V CDR1 and CDR2: MGHRA, YSYEKL. This CDR3 region has 13 residues.

This chain links TRBV2 with TRBJ1-1, with D perhaps matching TRBD1 (5 bases). V was trimmed by 7 bases and J by 0 bases, leaving 21 bases between them. Germline CDR1 is SNHLY and CDR2 is FYNNEI. This CDR3 has 17 amino acids. DNA for the CDR3: TGTGCCAGCATTCTGCGGGGGGGTTCCCAAATGAACACTGAAGCTTTCTTT. Translation gives CASILRGGSQMNTEAFF.

V usage is TRBV28 and J usage is TRBJ1-1, with 11 bases matching TRBD1. V shed 5 bases, J shed 5 bases, and the junction held 16 bases outside the gene matches. The CDR3 length is 18 residues. Germline CDR1 MDHEN, CDR2 SYDVKM. The CDR3 nucleotides are TGTGCCAGCAGTATACGTCCGGGGACAGGGGGGGAAAGGACTGAAGCTTTCTTT. This translates into CASSIRPGTGGERTEAFF.

J is TRBJ2-3 and V is TRBV19, with TRBD2 matching over 7 bases. This CDR3 region has 15 residues. Germline assignment: CDR1 LNHDA and CDR2 SQIVND (reference sequence). Germline trimming cut 4 bases from V and 0 bases from J; bases unmatched to any gene: 4. CDR3: CASSKGRGSTDTQYF. The CDR3 nucleotides are TGTGCCAGTAGTAAGGGGCGGGGGAGCACAGATACGCAGTATTTT.

This chain connects TRBV5-1 to TRBJ1-1, with D possibly TRBD1 on 6 matching bases. CDR3 length: 15 residues. Germline V CDR1 and CDR2: SGHRS, YFSETQ. Trimming shortened V by 3 bases and J by 0 bases, and 12 bases separated the two germline ends. The DNA of the CDR3 is TGCGCCAGCAGCTGGAAGGACAGATTGAACACTGAAGCTTTCTTT. Encoded protein: CASSWKDRLNTEAFF.

This chain connects TRBV15 to TRBJ2-2; 10 bases agree with TRBD2. CDR3 size: 16 residues. CDR1 and CDR2 (germline): LNHNV, YYDKDF (reference sequence). V lost 2 bases to trimming and J lost 7 bases; unmatched junction nucleotides: 7. The CDR3 coding sequence is TGTGCCACCAGCAGACAGCGGGGGGGCCGGGACGGGGAGCTGTTTTTT. Translating it yields CATSRQRGGRDGELFF.